Each of the 3 T cell receptor beta chains below was sequenced from the same sample in a study of identical twins. Each CDR3 protein is one row after TCRdb ran MiXCR on the 5' RACE reads. The table records around 690,000 distinct CDR3 sequences, around 21% of them present only once. The sample also formed part of further work on T cells expressing NK-cell markers.

The sequenced sample consisted of PBMCs. Source of these receptors: a woman between 18 and 29 years old in good health.

The chain recombines TRBV6-5 with TRBJ1-6, with D perhaps matching TRBD1 (5 bases). Germline CDR1 and CDR2: MNHEY and SVGAGI. There are 15 residues in the CDR3. The V gene lost 7 bases and the J gene lost 0 bases, with 10 bases spanning the gap. The CDR3 DNA follows: TGTGCCAGCACTACTCAGGGCTCCTATAATTCACCCCTCCACTTT. Its translation is CASTTQGSYNSPLHF.

The V gene is TRBV3-1, the J gene TRBJ2-1; a possible D gene is TRBD1 (6 bases). CDR3 size: 17 residues. The V gene's germline CDR1 is LGHDT and CDR2 YNNKEL (reference sequence). The V end lost 4 bases, the J end lost 2 bases, and 18 bases lay between the germline ends. CDR3 sequence (DNA): TGTGCCAGCAGCCTTTCAGGGGCCCCTTTTCCCTACAATGAGCAGTTCTTC. Translation gives CASSLSGAPFPYNEQFF.

The gene calls are TRBV12-3 or TRBV12-4 and TRBJ2-5; TRBD1 or TRBD2 may be the D gene (6 bases each). V was shortened by 5 bases and J by 3 bases, with 16 bases between the two germline ends. This CDR3 spans 15 amino acids. As DNA, the CDR3 is TGTGCCAGCAGTGGAGGGGGTGCTAAGGAAGAGACCCAGTACTTC. It is translated as CASSGGGAKEETQYF.